This T cell receptor (beta chain) originates from a study of vaccination effects on CD4 cells after COVID-19. The CDR3 sequence is 17 residues long. V lost 7 bases and J lost 3; bases outside the gene matches: 10. From germline, CDR1 is SNHLY and CDR2 FYNNEI. Remarks on this clone: Its antigen is not identified.

Measured with immunoSEQ multiplex PCR; TCRdb has only the in-frame clones, and not every one. Of tens of thousands of clones listed, around 76% were seen once; the top ten hold 4.5% to 7%. Antigen-specific CD4+ T cells were expanded (with viral peptide pools) by the ViraFEST assay ahead of sequencing. After about 10 days in culture, the CD4+ T cells were isolated. The person's infection with SARS-CoV-2, confirmed by PCR, took place between March and December 2020. The chain couples TRBV2 to TRBJ2-1, with TRBD2 matching 12 bases. This specimen consisted of CD4+ T cells from PBMCs cultured with HIV peptides, obtained before COVID-19 vaccination. The subset is: HIV-1 Nef peptide pool negative control/reference culture. The TCR originated in a human donor who had a prior SARS-CoV-2 infection. The CDR3 coding sequence is TGTGCCAGCAACGAAGTCGGACTAGCGGGGAACTACAATGAGCAGTTCTTC. Its translation: CASNEVGLAGNYNEQFF.